This T cell receptor beta chain was sequenced in a study of T cell responses to AZD1222 COVID-19 vaccine. General study findings and limits: CD4 TCRs associated with vaccination spanned spike, dominating at 160-218 and 743-854. Possibly, clonal diversity was underestimated; donors were largely white British and included more females. The number of AZD1222 recipients seropositive at baseline was only five to seven. Variant regions that are unmutated are reportedly the target of nearly half of spike-specific TCRs.

Libraries were prepared by immunoSEQ multiplex PCR; TCRdb keeps only in-frame clonotypes and omits some of them. Of tens of thousands of clones in the sample, around 88% were seen once. Comment on this clone: Its antigen is not identified.

CDR1 is GTSNPN, CDR2 SVGIG, per germline (reference sequence). V was clipped by 2 bases and J by 7 bases; unmatched bases: 6. The CDR3 is made up of 13 amino acids. Sequences were derived from peripheral blood, sampled on day 0 of MenACWY control vaccination. The V call is TRBV30, the J call TRBJ2-7; 9 bases agree with TRBD1. This sequence originates from an adult in good health. The CDR3 DNA is TGTGCCTGGAGTAGACAGGGGGGAGCGGAGCAGTACTTC. This sequence encodes CAWSRQGGAEQYF.